This entry features one T cell receptor beta chain sequence. This clone showed up just once. This receptor's antigen is unknown. The sample holds no much larger clone one base away, and base qualities are not on file. Participants in the prospective study were aged roughly 18 to 100 years, lived in 24 United States geographic areas, and enrolled through a virtual design. Cohort assignment in the prospective study relied on participant-reported clinical history from a screening survey and a study questionnaire. Recovered participants in ImmuneRACE Cohort 3 were defined by two consecutive negative NP/OP PCR tests, clearance by a healthcare professional, or resolution of symptoms. Each participant in the prospective study had whole blood, serum and a nasopharyngeal or oropharyngeal swab collected by mobile phlebotomists. Prospective study participants could optionally give additional blood draws and questionnaires over an approximately two-month period. Prospective study blood samples were shipped either frozen or at room temperature before DNA extraction.

Sequences KGHDR (CDR1) and SFDVKD (CDR2) are obtained from the germline V gene. Including the terminal cysteine and phenylalanine, the CDR3 comprises 16 residues. Only CDR3 DNA is held: 48 bases, read in frame from base 1. Trimming leaves V shorter by 4 bases and J shorter by 7 bases, with the junction holding 8 bases beyond the gene matches. The entry originates in a study of blood T cell repertoires in COVID-19 (dated by TCRdb to the early 2020s). Broadly, across the study: The collaborator samples originated in the United States, Italy and Spain and spanned the acute and convalescent phases of COVID-19. The prospective study material was composed of cDNA or gDNA derived from T cells, B-cell-depleted T cells, or PBMCs. Subjects who had been exposed to COVID-19, were actively infected with it, or had recovered from it provided the deeply sampled blood TCRbeta repertoires that made up the dataset. A freely available public database, intended as a resource for researchers studying the immune response to SARS-CoV-2, is where the repertoires were released. Samples were obtained from the ongoing ImmuneRACE study (first 160 participants) and from 1,200 or so subjects provided by 6 global collaborators. The sample metadata nearly always contained a de-identified subject ID, COVID-19 status, age in years and sex. Where HLA class I and class II types were available, the types were taken from metadata supplied by the sample provider, not from assay-based typing. Overall study results and their limits: How much clinical and demographic metadata was included differed by source and by participant, and the metadata was provided uncurated.

TCRbeta CDR3 regions were amplified from genomic DNA by means of the immunoSEQ Assay, a bias-controlled multiplex PCR. Concerning the study's data processing: The number of nucleated cells in each sample was estimated by amplification of reference gene primers within the assay. To quantify the absolute abundance of each unique TCRbeta CDR3 rearrangement, sequence reads were collapsed and filtered. For each sample, productive Simpson clonality was calculated as the square root of Simpson's diversity index over productive rearrangements. The clones in this table, taken by TCRdb from immuneACCESS, are in-frame only. Not every clone is retained; where verified, under half of the shortfall comes from an unresolved V gene, and the cause of the rest is unknown. V, J and clone size are taken as reported in that table, and D and trimming were inferred from the DNA itself. The sample table holds some 490,000 clones, of which about 88% were seen once. The ten largest clones represent around 8% of the sample.

This chain is built from TRBV24-1 and TRBJ2-1, with 11 central nucleotides matching TRBD1. Source material: PBMCs or T cells enriched from blood (not recorded which). The sequence was obtained from a woman aged 60 to 75 who had recovered from COVID-19. CDR3 sequence: CATSDPGQGAGNEQFF. DNA sequence: TGTGCCACCAGTGACCCCGGACAGGGGGCTGGGAATGAGCAGTTCTTC.